This record concerns one T cell receptor (beta chain) sequence. This clone has a handful of counts. Its antigen is unknown. No per-base quality is available; no much larger clone lies one base away. Per the germline V gene (reference sequence), LNHDA is the CDR1 and SQIVND is the CDR2. The CDR3 sequence holds 14 residues, the cysteine and phenylalanine included. This entry keeps only the CDR3 DNA: 42 bases, framed from base 1. The junction shows trimming of 8 bases on V and 6 bases on J, and the gene matches do not reach 7 bases of it. The sample comes from a study of T cells after somatic rescue of genetic block (dated by TCRdb to about 2020). Study-wide context: What the study looked at was long-term robustness, specifically in a T-cell system that came about through somatic rescue of a genetic block in T-cell development.

Library creation used the immunoSEQ multiplex PCR assay. In TCRdb, the immuneACCESS table is reduced to in-frame sequences with V and J assigned. These tables do not hold every clone; where another copy was compared, an unresolved V gene accounts for under half, and the others remain unexplained. This sample comprises approximately 70,000 clones, approximately 90% of them detected only once. The ten biggest clones cover approximately 3% of the sample. The receptor was isolated from a man aged 25-45 years. The chain is assembled from TRBV19 and TRBJ1-4; TRBD1 fits 9 bases in the junction. Sequencing was carried out using peripheral blood mononuclear cells (PBMCs). The DNA sequence follows: TGTGCCAGTGGCCTCGGGACAGGGTATGAAAAACTGTTTTTT. Its protein reads: CASGLGTGYEKLFF.